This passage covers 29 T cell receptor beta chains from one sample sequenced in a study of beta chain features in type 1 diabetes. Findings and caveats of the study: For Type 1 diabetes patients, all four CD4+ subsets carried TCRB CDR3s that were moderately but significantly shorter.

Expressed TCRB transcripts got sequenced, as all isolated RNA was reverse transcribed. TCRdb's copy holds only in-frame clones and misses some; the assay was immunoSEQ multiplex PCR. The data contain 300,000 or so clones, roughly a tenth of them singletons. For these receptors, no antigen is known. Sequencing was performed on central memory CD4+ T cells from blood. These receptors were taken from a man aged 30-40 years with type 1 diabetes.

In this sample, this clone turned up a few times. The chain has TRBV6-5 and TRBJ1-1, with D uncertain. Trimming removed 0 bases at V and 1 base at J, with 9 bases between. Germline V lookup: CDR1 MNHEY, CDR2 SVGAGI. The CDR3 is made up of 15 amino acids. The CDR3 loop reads CASSYSNLGNTEAFF. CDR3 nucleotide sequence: TGTGCCAGCAGTTACTCGAACTTAGGGAACACTGAAGCTTTCTTT.

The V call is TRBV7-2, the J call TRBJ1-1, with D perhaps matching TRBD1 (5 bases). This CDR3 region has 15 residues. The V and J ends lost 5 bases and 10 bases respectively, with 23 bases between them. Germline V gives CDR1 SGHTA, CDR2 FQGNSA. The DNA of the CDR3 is TGTGCCAGCAGCCGTCGAGGGACGGGTGTCCCTGCAGCTTTCTTT. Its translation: CASSRRGTGVPAAFF.

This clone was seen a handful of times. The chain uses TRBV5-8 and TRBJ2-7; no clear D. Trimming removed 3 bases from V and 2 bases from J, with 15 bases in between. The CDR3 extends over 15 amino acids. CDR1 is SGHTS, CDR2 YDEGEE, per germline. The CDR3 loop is CASSSRVYPTYEQYF. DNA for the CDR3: TGTGCCAGCAGCTCAAGGGTATATCCTACCTACGAGCAGTACTTC.

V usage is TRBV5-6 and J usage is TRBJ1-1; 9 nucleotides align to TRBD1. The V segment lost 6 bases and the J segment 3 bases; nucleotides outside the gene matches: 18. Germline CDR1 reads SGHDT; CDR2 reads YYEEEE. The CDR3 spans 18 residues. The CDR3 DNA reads TGTGCCAGCACCCACTGGCTCCGGGACAGGGCGATTGACACTGAAGCTTTCTTT. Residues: CASTHWLRDRAIDTEAFF.

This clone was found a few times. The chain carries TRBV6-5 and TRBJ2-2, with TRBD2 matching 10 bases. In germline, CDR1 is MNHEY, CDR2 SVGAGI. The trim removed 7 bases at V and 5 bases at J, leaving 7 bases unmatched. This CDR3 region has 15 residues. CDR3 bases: TGTGCCAGCACCAAGAGCGGGGGGGCAACCGGGGAGCTGTTTTTT. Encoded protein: CASTKSGGATGELFF.

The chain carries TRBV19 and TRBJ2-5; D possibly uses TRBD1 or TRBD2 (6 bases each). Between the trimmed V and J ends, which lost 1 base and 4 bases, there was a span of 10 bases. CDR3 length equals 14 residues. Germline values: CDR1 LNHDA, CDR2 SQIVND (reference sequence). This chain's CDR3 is CASSIVGGGETQYF. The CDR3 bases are TGTGCCAGTAGTATAGTTGGAGGGGGAGAGACCCAGTACTTC.

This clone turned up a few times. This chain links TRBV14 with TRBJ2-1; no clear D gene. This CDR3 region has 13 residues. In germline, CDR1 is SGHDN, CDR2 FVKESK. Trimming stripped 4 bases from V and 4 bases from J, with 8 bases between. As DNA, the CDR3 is TGTGCCAGCAGCCCGCCCTCATACAATGAGCAGTTCTTC. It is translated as CASSPPSYNEQFF.

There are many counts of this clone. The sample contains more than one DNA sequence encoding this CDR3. The CDR3 bases are TGCGCCAGCAGCCAAGGGACAGGGGGCGAGACCCAGTACTTC. Its translation: CASSQGTGGETQYF. The rearrangement uses TRBV4-3 and TRBJ2-5, with 11 bases identical to TRBD1. V trimming: 1 base; J trimming: 5 bases; junction bases outside the gene matches: 0. The length of the CDR3 is 14 residues. Germline CDR1 LGHNA, CDR2 YSLEER.

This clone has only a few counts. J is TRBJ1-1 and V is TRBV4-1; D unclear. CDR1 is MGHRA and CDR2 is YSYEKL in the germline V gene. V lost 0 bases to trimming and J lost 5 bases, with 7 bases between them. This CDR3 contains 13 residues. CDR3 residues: CASSQDPGTEAFF. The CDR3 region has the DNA TGCGCCAGCAGCCAAGACCCTGGGACTGAAGCTTTCTTT.

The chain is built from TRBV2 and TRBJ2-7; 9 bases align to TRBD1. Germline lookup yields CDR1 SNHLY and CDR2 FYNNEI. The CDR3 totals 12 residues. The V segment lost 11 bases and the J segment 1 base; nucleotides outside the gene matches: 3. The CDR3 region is CAADRGSYEQYF. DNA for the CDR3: TGTGCCGCAGACAGGGGGTCCTACGAGCAGTACTTC.

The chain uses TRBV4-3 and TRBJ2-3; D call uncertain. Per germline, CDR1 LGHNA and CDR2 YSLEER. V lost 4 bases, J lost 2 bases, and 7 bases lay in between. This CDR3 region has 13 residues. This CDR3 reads CASSPADTDTQYF. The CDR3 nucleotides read TGCGCCAGCAGCCCGGCGGACACAGATACGCAGTATTTT.

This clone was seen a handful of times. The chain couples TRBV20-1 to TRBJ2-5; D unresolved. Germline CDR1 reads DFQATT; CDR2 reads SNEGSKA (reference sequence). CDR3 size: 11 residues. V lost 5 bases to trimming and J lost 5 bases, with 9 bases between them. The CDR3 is CSAQIGETQYF. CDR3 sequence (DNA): TGCAGTGCTCAGATAGGCGAGACCCAGTACTTC.

The CDR3 bases are TGCGCCAGCAGCCAAGATCCCCAGGGGGCGAATGAGCAGTACTTC. Translation: CASSQDPQGANEQYF. The chain links TRBV4-3 to TRBJ2-7, with 8 nucleotides matching TRBD1. This CDR3 is built from 15 residues. After removal of 0 bases from V and 7 bases from J, the junction contained 8 bases not matched to a gene. Germline V CDR1 and CDR2: LGHNA, YSLEER.

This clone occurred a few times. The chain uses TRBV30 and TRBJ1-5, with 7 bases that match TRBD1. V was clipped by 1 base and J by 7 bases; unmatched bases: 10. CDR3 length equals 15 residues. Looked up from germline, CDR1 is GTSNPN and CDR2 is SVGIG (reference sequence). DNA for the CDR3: TGTGCCTGGAGTGGGGGACAGCCAGCAGGCCAGCCCCAGCATTTT. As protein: CAWSGGQPAGQPQHF.

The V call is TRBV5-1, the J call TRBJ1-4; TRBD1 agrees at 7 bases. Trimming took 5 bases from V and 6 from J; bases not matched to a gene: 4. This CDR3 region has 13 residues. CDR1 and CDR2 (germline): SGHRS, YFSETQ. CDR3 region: CASRTGVDEKLFF. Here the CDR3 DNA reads TGCGCCAGCAGAACAGGGGTGGATGAAAAACTGTTTTTT.

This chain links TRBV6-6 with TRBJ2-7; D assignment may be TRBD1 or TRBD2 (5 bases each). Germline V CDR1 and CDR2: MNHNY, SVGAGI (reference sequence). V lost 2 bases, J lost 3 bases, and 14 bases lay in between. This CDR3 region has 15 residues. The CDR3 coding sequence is TGTGCCAGCAGTTACCGGGACGGGGTTCACTACGAGCAGTACTTC. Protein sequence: CASSYRDGVHYEQYF.

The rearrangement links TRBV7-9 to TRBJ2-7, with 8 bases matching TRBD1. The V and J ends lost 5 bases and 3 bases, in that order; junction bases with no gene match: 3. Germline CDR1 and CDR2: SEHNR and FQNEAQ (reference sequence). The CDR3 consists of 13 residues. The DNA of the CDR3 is TGTGCCAGCAGCCGACAGGGGAGCTACGAGCAGTACTTC. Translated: CASSRQGSYEQYF.

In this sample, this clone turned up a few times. The chain's CDR3 is CASSRTSGTVNTGELFF. The CDR3 DNA is TGTGCCAGCAGTCGTACATCCGGGACAGTGAACACCGGGGAGCTGTTTTTT. The chain has TRBV11-2 and TRBJ2-2; TRBD1 matches at 7 bases. Per the germline V gene, CDR1 is SGHAT and CDR2 is FQNNGV. This CDR3 has 17 residues. Trimming took 6 bases from V and 1 from J; bases not matched to a gene: 11.

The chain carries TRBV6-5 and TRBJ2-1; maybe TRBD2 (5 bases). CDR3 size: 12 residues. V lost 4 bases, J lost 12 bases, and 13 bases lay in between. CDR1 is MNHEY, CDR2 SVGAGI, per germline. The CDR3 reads CASSSGLHGQFF. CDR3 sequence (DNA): TGTGCCAGCAGTTCCGGACTCCATGGGCAGTTCTTC.

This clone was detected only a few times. CDR3 bases: TGTGCCTGGGGCAGGGGGCTTAAGGATGGCTACACCTTC. Amino acid sequence: CAWGRGLKDGYTF. J is TRBJ1-2 and V is TRBV30; 8 positions agree with TRBD1. Germline-derived CDR1 and CDR2 are GTSNPN and SVGIG (reference sequence). The CDR3 has 13 amino acids. With 5 bases clipped from V and 6 bases from J, the junction kept 8 bases outside the gene matches.

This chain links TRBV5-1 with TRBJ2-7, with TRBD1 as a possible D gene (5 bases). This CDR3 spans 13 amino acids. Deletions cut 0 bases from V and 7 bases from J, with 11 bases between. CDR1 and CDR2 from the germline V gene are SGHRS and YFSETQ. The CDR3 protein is CASSLDWQGEQYF. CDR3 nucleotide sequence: TGCGCCAGCAGCTTGGACTGGCAGGGTGAGCAGTACTTC.

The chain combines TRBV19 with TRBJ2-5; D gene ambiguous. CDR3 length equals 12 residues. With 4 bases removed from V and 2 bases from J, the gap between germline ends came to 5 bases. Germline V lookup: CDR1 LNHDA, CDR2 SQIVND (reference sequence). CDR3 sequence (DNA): TGTGCCAGTAGTAATAGGCAAGAGACCCAGTACTTC. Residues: CASSNRQETQYF.

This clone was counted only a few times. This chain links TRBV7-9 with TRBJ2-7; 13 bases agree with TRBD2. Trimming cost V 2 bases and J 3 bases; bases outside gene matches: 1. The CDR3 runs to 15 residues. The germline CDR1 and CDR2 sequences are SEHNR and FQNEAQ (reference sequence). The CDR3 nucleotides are TGTGCCAGCAGCTTACGACTAGCGGGGGGCTACGAGCAGTACTTC. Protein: CASSLRLAGGYEQYF.

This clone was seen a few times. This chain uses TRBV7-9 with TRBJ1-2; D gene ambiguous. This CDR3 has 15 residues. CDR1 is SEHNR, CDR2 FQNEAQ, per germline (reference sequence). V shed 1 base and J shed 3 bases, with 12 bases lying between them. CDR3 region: CASSLGRGTDYGYTF. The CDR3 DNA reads TGTGCCAGCAGCTTAGGGAGAGGAACAGACTATGGCTACACCTTC.

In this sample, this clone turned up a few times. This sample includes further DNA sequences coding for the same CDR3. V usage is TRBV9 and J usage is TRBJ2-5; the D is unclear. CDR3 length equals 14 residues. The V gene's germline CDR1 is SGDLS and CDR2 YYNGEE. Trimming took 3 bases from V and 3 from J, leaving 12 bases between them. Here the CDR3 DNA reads TGTGCCAGCAGCGCCGGGCCGTCCAAAGAGACCCAGTACTTC. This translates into CASSAGPSKETQYF.

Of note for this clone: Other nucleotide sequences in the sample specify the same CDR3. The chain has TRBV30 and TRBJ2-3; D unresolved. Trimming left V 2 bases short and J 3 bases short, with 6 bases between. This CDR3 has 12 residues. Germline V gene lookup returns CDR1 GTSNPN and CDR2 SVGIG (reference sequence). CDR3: CAWSPWTDTQYF. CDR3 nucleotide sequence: TGTGCCTGGAGTCCTTGGACAGATACGCAGTATTTT.

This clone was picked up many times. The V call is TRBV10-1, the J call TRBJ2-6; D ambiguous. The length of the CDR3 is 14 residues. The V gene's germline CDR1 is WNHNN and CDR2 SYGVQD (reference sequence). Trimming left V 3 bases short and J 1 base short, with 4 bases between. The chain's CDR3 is CASSDGSGANVLTF. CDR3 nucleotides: TGCGCCAGCAGTGACGGGTCTGGGGCCAACGTCCTGACTTTC.

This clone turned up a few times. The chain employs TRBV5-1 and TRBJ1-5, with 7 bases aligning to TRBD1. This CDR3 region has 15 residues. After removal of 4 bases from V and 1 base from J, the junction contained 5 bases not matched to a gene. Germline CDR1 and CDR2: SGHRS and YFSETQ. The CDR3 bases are TGCGCCAGCAGCAGGGACAGCGCGAGCAATCAGCCCCAGCATTTT. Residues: CASSRDSASNQPQHF.

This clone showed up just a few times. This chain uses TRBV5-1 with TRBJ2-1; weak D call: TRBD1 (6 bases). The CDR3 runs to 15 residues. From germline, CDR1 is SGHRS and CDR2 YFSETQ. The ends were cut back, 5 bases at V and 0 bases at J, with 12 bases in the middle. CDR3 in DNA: TGCGCCAGCAGTTACAGGGAGAGCTCCTACAATGAGCAGTTCTTC. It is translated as CASSYRESSYNEQFF.